The 20 T cell receptor beta chains below were found in one sample sequenced in a study of T-cell memory formation after mild COVID-19. TCRdb recomputed calls from the 5' RACE reads with MiXCR, one row per CDR3 protein. The data show over 95,000 distinct CDR3 sequences, 20% to 25% seen once. Sequencing used PBMCs or a T cell subset sorted from them (not recorded which). The source of these receptors is a man between 18 and 29 years old who had mild COVID-19 (a few samples of this study predate the infection). Cell type and time point are not known.

The rearrangement uses TRBV4-1 and TRBJ1-5, with D unclear. CDR3 length: 14 residues. CDR1 is MGHRA, CDR2 YSYEKL, per germline. Deletions cut 6 bases from V and 1 base from J, with 10 bases between. The CDR3 bases are TGCGCCAGCAGTCCCCCGGGGAGCAATCAGCCCCAGCATTTT. It specifies CASSPPGSNQPQHF.

The chain carries TRBV12-3 or TRBV12-4 and TRBJ2-2; no firm D call. The CDR3 runs to 15 residues. The V end was cut by 6 bases, the J end by 2 bases, with 13 bases between. The CDR3 sequence is CASSLRTGNTGELFF. CDR3 nucleotides: TGTGCCAGCAGCCTACGGACGGGCAACACCGGGGAGCTGTTTTTT.

There are a few counts of this clonotype. The rearrangement uses TRBV2 and TRBJ2-1, with TRBD2 identical over 8 bases. V lost 1 base, J lost 3 bases, and 5 bases stayed unmatched. This CDR3 comprises 16 residues. Germline V lookup: CDR1 SNHLY, CDR2 FYNNEI. The CDR3 nucleotides are TGTGCCAGCAGTGAAGAGGCGGGGGGCCTCTACAATGAGCAGTTCTTC. As protein: CASSEEAGGLYNEQFF.

This clonotype appeared a few times. V usage is TRBV9 and J usage is TRBJ2-5; TRBD2 matches at 11 bases. The junction had 2 bases not matched to a gene; V was cut back by 4 bases and J by 3 bases. From germline, CDR1 is SGDLS and CDR2 YYNGEE. This CDR3 spans 14 amino acids. For the CDR3, the DNA is TGTGCCAGCAGCTCGGGACTAGCGGAAGAGACCCAGTACTTC. Its translation is CASSSGLAEETQYF.

To note about this clonotype: The junction differs from germline at one of its ends, possibly a read error. The CDR3: CASSLTPYLHSHNEQFF. CDR3 bases: TGTGCCAGCAGCTTAACGCCCTACCTCCACTCCCACAATGAGCAGTTCTTC. The rearrangement joins TRBV7-3 to TRBJ2-1; the D is unclear. Germline CDR1 is SGHTA and CDR2 is FQGTGA. There are 17 residues in the CDR3.

This clonotype was picked up many times. V gene TRBV5-1 combines with J gene TRBJ2-1; D call uncertain. V lost 2 bases, J lost 3 bases, and 3 bases lay in between. The length of the CDR3 is 12 residues. Germline V gives CDR1 SGHRS, CDR2 YFSETQ. This CDR3 reads CASSLNYNEQFF. The CDR3 region has the DNA TGCGCCAGCAGCTTAAACTACAATGAGCAGTTCTTC.

This clonotype has a handful of counts. This rearrangement joins TRBV9 to TRBJ1-5, with a tentative D call TRBD1 (5 bases). Trimming pared 2 bases from V and 0 bases from J, leaving 6 bases between. Germline CDR1 and CDR2: SGDLS and YYNGEE. This CDR3 contains 14 residues. The CDR3: CASSVTDSNQPQHF. The CDR3 DNA reads TGTGCCAGCAGCGTGACAGATAGCAATCAGCCCCAGCATTTT.

The chain couples TRBV20-1 to TRBJ2-7, with 9 bases lining up with TRBD1. Germline V lookup: CDR1 DFQATT, CDR2 SNEGSKA (reference sequence). V was pared by 4 bases and J by 0 bases, with 7 bases of the junction left unmatched. The CDR3 runs to 15 residues. For the CDR3, the DNA is TGCAGTGCTACTGACAGGGGGGCGAGCTCCTACGAGCAGTACTTC. It encodes CSATDRGASSYEQYF.

The J gene is TRBJ2-7, the V gene TRBV12-3 or TRBV12-4; possibly TRBD2 for D (7 bases). Between the trimmed V and J ends, which lost 6 bases and 7 bases, there was a span of 13 bases. The CDR3 loop spans 12 amino acids. The CDR3 sequence: CASRPGGREQYV. CDR3 DNA sequence: TGTGCCAGCAGACCCGGGGGGCGGGAGCAGTACGTC.

The rearrangement uses TRBV7-6 and TRBJ2-6; 8 positions agree with TRBD2. CDR1 and CDR2 from the germline V gene are SGHVS and FNYEAQ. This CDR3 has 19 amino acids. V shed 4 bases, J shed 0 bases, and the junction held 11 bases outside the gene matches. CDR3 amino acids: CASSSAAGGTSSGANVLTF. CDR3 bases: TGTGCCAGCAGCTCGGCGGCGGGGGGTACCAGCTCTGGGGCCAACGTCCTGACTTTC.

In its sample, this clonotype was seen a few times. The chain combines TRBV5-6 with TRBJ2-5; D might be TRBD1 or TRBD2, each matching 5 bases. Deletions cut 0 bases from V and 1 base from J, with 7 bases between. From germline, CDR1 is SGHDT and CDR2 YYEEEE. The CDR3 is 14 residues long. The CDR3: CASSLVGGQETQYF. The CDR3 nucleotides read TGTGCCAGCAGCTTGGTTGGGGGCCAAGAGACCCAGTACTTC.

The chain employs TRBV19 and TRBJ1-1, with unresolved D. The germline V gene encodes CDR1 LNHDA and CDR2 SQIVND (reference sequence). Trimming shortened V by 3 bases and J by 4 bases, and 9 bases separated the two germline ends. This CDR3 has 13 amino acids. The CDR3: CASSIWGATEAFF. The CDR3 DNA is TGTGCCAGTAGTATTTGGGGTGCCACTGAAGCTTTCTTT.

The table lists this clonotype with a few counts. The genes are TRBV6-2 or TRBV6-3 and TRBJ2-7, with D perhaps being TRBD1 or TRBD2 (5 bases each). CDR3 size: 14 residues. V lost 2 bases to trimming and J lost 3 bases, with 11 bases between them. Germline loops: CDR1 MNHEY, CDR2 SVGEGT. The CDR3 sequence: CASSYEAGSYEQYV. As DNA, the CDR3 is TGTGCCAGCAGTTACGAGGCAGGGAGCTACGAGCAGTACGTC.

This clonotype was picked up a small number of times. The V and J genes are TRBV7-9 and TRBJ2-2; D is possibly TRBD2 (7 bases). This CDR3 contains 16 residues. Trimming shortened V by 3 bases and J by 7 bases, and 18 bases separated the two germline ends. CDR1 and CDR2 from the germline V gene are SEHNR and FQNEAQ (reference sequence). CDR3: CASSFKVGGHGGELFF. CDR3 in DNA: TGTGCCAGCAGCTTCAAAGTGGGGGGGCACGGCGGGGAGCTGTTTTTT.

The table lists this clonotype with a few counts. This chain joins TRBV7-9 and TRBJ1-1; D is ambiguous. This CDR3 has 14 residues. Germline lookup yields CDR1 SEHNR and CDR2 FQNEAQ (reference sequence). Trimming shortened V by 6 bases and J by 3 bases, and 14 bases separated the two germline ends. The CDR3 DNA follows: TGTGCCAGCAGAGACCAAGGTTTCTACACTGAAGCTTTCTTT. Its translation is CASRDQGFYTEAFF.

This clonotype was seen more than once but under ten times. This chain uses TRBV19 with TRBJ1-1; possibly TRBD1 for D (6 bases). The CDR3 spans 15 residues. V lost 6 bases, J lost 1 base, and 15 bases lay in between. The germline V gene has CDR1 LNHDA and CDR2 SQIVND (reference sequence). The CDR3 loop is CASRVGGLSNTEAFF. As DNA, the CDR3 is TGTGCCAGTAGGGTCGGGGGCCTTTCGAACACTGAAGCTTTCTTT.

This chain joins TRBV6-6 and TRBJ2-2; 9 positions match TRBD2. J was trimmed by 3 bases and V by 5 bases; bases with no gene match: 10. From germline, CDR1 is MNHNY and CDR2 SVGAGI (reference sequence). There are 17 residues in the CDR3. The CDR3 nucleotides read TGTGCCAGCAGTAACCCTCTAGCGGGACTTTACACCGGGGAGCTGTTTTTT. It codes for CASSNPLAGLYTGELFF.

V usage is TRBV4-3 and J usage is TRBJ2-3, with 11 nucleotides matching TRBD2. CDR1 is LGHNA and CDR2 is YSLEER in the germline V gene. Trimming took 3 bases from V and 6 from J; bases not matched to a gene: 8. This CDR3 is 16 amino acids long. CDR3 residues: CASSHNLAGGTDTQYF. The CDR3, as DNA: TGCGCCAGCAGCCATAATTTAGCGGGGGGGACCGATACGCAGTATTTT.

This clonotype was observed a few times. The CDR3 here is CASRRGELFF. The DNA of the CDR3 is TGTGCCAGCAGGCGCGGGGAGCTGTTTTTT. The genes are TRBV11-2 and TRBJ2-2, with no clear D. The CDR3 spans 10 residues. Between the trimmed V and J ends, which lost 6 bases and 7 bases, there was a span of 3 bases. Looked up from germline, CDR1 is SGHAT and CDR2 is FQNNGV.

The table lists this clonotype with a few counts. This chain links TRBV7-3 with TRBJ2-6; 8 bases map to TRBD1. The germline V gene encodes CDR1 SGHTA and CDR2 FQGTGA. The CDR3 contains 18 residues. The junction had 11 bases not matched to a gene; V was cut back by 7 bases and J by 0 bases. CDR3 coding DNA: TGTGCCAGCACGTTACGGGACAGGTTTATCTCTGGGGCCAACGTCCTGACTTTC. Its translation: CASTLRDRFISGANVLTF. The full variable domain, completed using reference TRBV7-3 and TRBJ2-6, is GAGVSQTPSNKVTEKGKYVELRCDPISGHTALYWYRQSLGQGPEFLIYFQGTGAADDSGLPNDRFFAVRPEGSVSTLKIQRTERGDSAVYLCASTLRDRFISGANVLTFGAGSRLTVL.